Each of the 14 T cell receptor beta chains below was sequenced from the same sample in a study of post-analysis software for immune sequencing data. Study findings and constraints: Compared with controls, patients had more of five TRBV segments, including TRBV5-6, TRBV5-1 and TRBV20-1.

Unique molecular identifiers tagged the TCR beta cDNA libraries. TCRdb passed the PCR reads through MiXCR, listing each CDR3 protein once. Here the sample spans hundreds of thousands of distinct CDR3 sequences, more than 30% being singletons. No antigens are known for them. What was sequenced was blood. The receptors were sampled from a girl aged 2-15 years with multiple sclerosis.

The CDR3 region has the DNA TGTGCCATCAGTGTTGGGACGTATTACGAGCAGTACTTC. Residues: CAISVGTYYEQYF. The rearrangement links TRBV10-3 to TRBJ2-7; either TRBD1 or TRBD2 may supply D (5 bases each). Trimming left V 4 bases short and J 4 bases short, with 11 bases between. This CDR3 is built from 13 residues. Germline values: CDR1 ENHRY, CDR2 SYGVKD.

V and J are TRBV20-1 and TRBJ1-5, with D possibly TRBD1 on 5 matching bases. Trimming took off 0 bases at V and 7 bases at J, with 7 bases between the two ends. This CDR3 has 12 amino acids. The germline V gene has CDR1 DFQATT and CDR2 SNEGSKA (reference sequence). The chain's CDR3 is CSAREKGQPQHF. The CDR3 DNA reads TGCAGTGCTAGAGAAAAGGGGCAGCCCCAGCATTTT.

The CDR3 here is CASSQVKPNYGYTF. The CDR3 DNA follows: TGTGCCAGCAGCCAAGTCAAACCTAACTATGGCTACACCTTC. V usage is TRBV3-1 and J usage is TRBJ1-2; unclear D gene. The CDR3 loop spans 14 amino acids. V was clipped by 1 base and J by 0 bases, with 6 bases between them. Germline V gene data show CDR1 as LGHDT and CDR2 as YNNKEL (reference sequence).

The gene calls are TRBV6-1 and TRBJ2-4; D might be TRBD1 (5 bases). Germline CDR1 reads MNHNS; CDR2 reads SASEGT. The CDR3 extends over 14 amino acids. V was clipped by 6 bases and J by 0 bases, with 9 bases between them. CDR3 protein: CASRADRAKNIQYF. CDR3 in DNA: TGTGCCAGCAGGGCAGACAGAGCCAAAAACATTCAGTACTTC.

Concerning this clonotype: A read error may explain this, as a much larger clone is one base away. CDR3 DNA: TGTGCCAGCAGCCAAGTCTCAGCGGGAGGGTTAAATGGGCAGTTCTTC. It encodes CASSQVSAGGLNGQFF. The chain couples TRBV3-1 to TRBJ2-1; 10 nucleotides line up with TRBD2. This CDR3 spans 16 amino acids. The germline V gene encodes CDR1 LGHDT and CDR2 YNNKEL (reference sequence).

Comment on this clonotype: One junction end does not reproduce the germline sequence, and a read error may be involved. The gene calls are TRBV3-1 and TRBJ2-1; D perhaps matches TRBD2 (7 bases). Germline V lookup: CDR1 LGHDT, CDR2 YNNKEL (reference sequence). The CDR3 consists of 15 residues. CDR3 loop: CASNQSYAGAYQGFF. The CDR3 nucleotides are TGTGCCAGCAACCAAAGTTACGCGGGGGCCTACCAGGGGTTCTTC.

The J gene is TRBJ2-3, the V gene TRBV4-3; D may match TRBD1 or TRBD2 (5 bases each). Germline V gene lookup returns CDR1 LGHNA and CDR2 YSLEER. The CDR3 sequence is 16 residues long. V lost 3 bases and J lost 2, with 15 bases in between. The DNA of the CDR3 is TGCGCCAGCAGCCAGTACAGTGGGACCCCCACAGATACGCAGTATTTT. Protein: CASSQYSGTPTDTQYF.

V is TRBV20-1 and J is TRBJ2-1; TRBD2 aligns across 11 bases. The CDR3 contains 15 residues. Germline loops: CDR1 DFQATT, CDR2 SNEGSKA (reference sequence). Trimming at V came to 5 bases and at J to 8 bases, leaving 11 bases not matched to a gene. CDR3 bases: TGCAGTGCTCCAGGACTAGCGGGTTCCTTGGATGAGCAGTTCTTC. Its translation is CSAPGLAGSLDEQFF.

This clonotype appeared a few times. The CDR3 DNA reads as TGTGCCAGCTCACAGTTCAGAGCTTCTAGCACAGATACGCAGTATTTT. Translating gives CASSQFRASSTDTQYF. V and J are TRBV18 and TRBJ2-3; no reliable D call. Trimming removed 4 bases from V and 0 bases from J, with 14 bases in between. This CDR3 is built from 16 residues. Germline CDR1 reads KGHSH; CDR2 reads LQKENI.

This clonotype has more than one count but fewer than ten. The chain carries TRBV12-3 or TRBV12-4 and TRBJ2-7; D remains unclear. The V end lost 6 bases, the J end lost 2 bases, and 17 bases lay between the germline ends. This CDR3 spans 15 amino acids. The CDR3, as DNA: TGTGCCAGCAGCCCGTCCAGGTATTGGGCCTACGAGCAGTACTTC. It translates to CASSPSRYWAYEQYF.

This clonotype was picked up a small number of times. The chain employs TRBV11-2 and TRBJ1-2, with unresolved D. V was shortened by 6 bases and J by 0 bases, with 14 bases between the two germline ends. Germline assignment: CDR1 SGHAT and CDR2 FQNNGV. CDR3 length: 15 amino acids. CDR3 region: CASRPPGKSNYGYTF. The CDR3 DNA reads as TGTGCCAGCAGGCCGCCCGGCAAATCTAACTATGGCTACACCTTC.

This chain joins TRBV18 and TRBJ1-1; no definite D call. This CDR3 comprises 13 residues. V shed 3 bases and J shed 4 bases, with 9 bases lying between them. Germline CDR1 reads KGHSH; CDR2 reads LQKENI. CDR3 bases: TGTGCCAGCTCACCGGACGAGGGCACTGAAGCTTTCTTT. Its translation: CASSPDEGTEAFF.

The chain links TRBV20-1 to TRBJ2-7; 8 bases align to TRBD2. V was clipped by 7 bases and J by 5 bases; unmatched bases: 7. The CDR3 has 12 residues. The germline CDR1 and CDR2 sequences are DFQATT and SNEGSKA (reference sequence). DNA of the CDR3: TGCAGTGTCGGACGGGGGGGCGACGAGCAGTACTTC. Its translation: CSVGRGGDEQYF.

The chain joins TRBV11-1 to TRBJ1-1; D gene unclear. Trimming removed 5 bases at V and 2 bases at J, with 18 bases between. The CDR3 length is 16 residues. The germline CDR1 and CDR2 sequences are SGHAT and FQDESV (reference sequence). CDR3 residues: CASSARLGAGNTEAFF. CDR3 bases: TGTGCCAGCAGCGCCCGATTGGGTGCAGGCAACACTGAAGCTTTCTTT. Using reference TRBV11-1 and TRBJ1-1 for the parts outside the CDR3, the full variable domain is EAEVAQSPRYKITEKSQAVAFWCDPISGHATLYWYRQILGQGPELLVQFQDESVVDDSQLPKDRFSAERLKGVDSTLKIQPAELGDSAMYLCASSARLGAGNTEAFFGQGTRLTVV.